These 14 T cell receptor beta chains were sequenced from one sample in a study of Ad26.COV2.S vaccination and SARS-CoV-2 variants. Treatment given: approximately 18 received Ad26.COV2.S at low or high dose, single or two shots; several received placebo; per-sample allocation not given. The investigators took samples on day 63 after the first vaccine or placebo injection. Sequencing used immunoSEQ multiplex PCR; TCRdb keeps in-frame clones, though not all of them. The repertoire holds 250,000 to 300,000 clones, around 87% seen once, with over 2.5% in the top ten. The sequenced sample was peripheral blood, obtained in a trial of Ad26.COV2.S vaccine versus placebo. All receptors come from a person aged 18-60 years who received the Ad26.COV2.S COVID-19 vaccine or a placebo.

V usage is TRBV18 and J usage is TRBJ2-1, with D perhaps TRBD1 or TRBD2 (6 bases each). Germline lookup yields CDR1 KGHSH and CDR2 LQKENI. The CDR3 has 15 amino acids. Trimming left V 1 base short and J 2 bases short, with 9 bases between. This CDR3 reads CASSPQGGTYNEQFF. The CDR3 region has the DNA TGTGCCAGCTCACCACAGGGGGGCACCTACAATGAGCAGTTCTTC.

The V and J genes are TRBV5-8 and TRBJ1-5, with TRBD1 as a possible D gene (6 bases). Germline V CDR1 and CDR2: SGHTS, YDEGEE. This CDR3 contains 15 residues. The V and J ends lost 0 bases and 5 bases respectively, with 12 bases between them. The CDR3 DNA follows: TGTGCCAGCAGCTTGGGGCAGGGGTTTGATCAGCCCCAGCATTTT. Protein sequence: CASSLGQGFDQPQHF.

The J gene is TRBJ2-3, the V gene TRBV11-2; 13 bases are a match to TRBD2. The CDR3 is made up of 16 amino acids. CDR1 SGHAT and CDR2 FQNNGV come from the germline V gene. Trimming took 6 bases from V and 3 from J; bases not matched to a gene: 6. The CDR3 here is CASRRTSGSRTDTQYF. DNA of the CDR3: TGTGCCAGCAGGAGGACTAGCGGGAGTAGGACAGATACGCAGTATTTT.

The chain links TRBV29-1 to TRBJ2-1, with 9 bases matching TRBD2. Trimming cost V 7 bases and J 4 bases; bases outside gene matches: 8. There are 14 residues in the CDR3. CDR1 SQVTM and CDR2 ANQGSEA come from the germline V gene. This chain's CDR3 is CSAFATSGYNEQFF. In nucleotides, the CDR3 is TGCAGCGCCTTCGCGACTAGCGGTTACAATGAGCAGTTCTTC.

The J gene is TRBJ2-2, the V gene TRBV3-1 (or the pseudogene TRBV3-2); possibly TRBD2 for D (6 bases). The germline CDR1 and CDR2 sequences are LGHDT and YNNKEL (reference sequence). The CDR3 extends over 15 amino acids. The ends were cut back, 4 bases at V and 6 bases at J, with 15 bases in the middle. The CDR3 DNA reads as TGTGCCAGCAGCCCCGCGACTAGGCACTCCGGGGAGCTGTTTTTT. As protein: CASSPATRHSGELFF.

The table lists this clone with a count of one. The rearrangement links TRBV20-1 to TRBJ2-3; TRBD2 might be the D (6 bases). The CDR3 totals 11 residues. Per germline, CDR1 DFQATT and CDR2 SNEGSKA (reference sequence). Trimming pared 6 bases from V and 5 bases from J, leaving 9 bases between. In DNA, the CDR3 is TGCAGTGCCGGGAGACGAGATACGCAGTATTTT. It specifies CSAGRRDTQYF.

The chain uses TRBV5-1 and TRBJ2-7; D is undetermined. Germline lookup yields CDR1 SGHRS and CDR2 YFSETQ. The ends were cut back, 3 bases at V and 6 bases at J, with 7 bases in the middle. CDR3 length: 11 residues. Written as DNA, the CDR3 is TGCGCCAGCAGCTCTGGCGGCGAGCAGTACTTC. Amino acid sequence: CASSSGGEQYF.

V gene TRBV7-3 combines with J gene TRBJ2-7; the D is unclear. The ends were cut back, 2 bases at V and 3 bases at J, with 11 bases in the middle. The CDR3 totals 14 residues. CDR1 is SGHTA, CDR2 FQGTGA, per germline. The CDR3 DNA reads TGTGCCAGCAGCTTATCCCCCCTGGGCTACGAGCAGTACTTC. It codes for CASSLSPLGYEQYF. Combining the CDR3 with reference TRBV7-3 and TRBJ2-7 gives the whole variable domain GAGVSQTPSNKVTEKGKYVELRCDPISGHTALYWYRQSLGQGPEFLIYFQGTGAADDSGLPNDRFFAVRPEGSVSTLKIQRTERGDSAVYLCASSLSPLGYEQYFGPGTRLTVT.

The chain links TRBV3-1 (or the pseudogene TRBV3-2) to TRBJ1-1, with 10 bases identical to TRBD1. J was trimmed by 4 bases and V by 2 bases; bases with no gene match: 7. Germline V CDR1 and CDR2: LGHDT, YNNKEL (reference sequence). The CDR3 covers 16 residues. CDR3 loop: CASSQTGTGVFTEAFF. The CDR3 DNA reads TGTGCCAGCAGCCAAACCGGGACAGGGGTATTCACTGAAGCTTTCTTT.

This chain links TRBV3-1 (or the pseudogene TRBV3-2) with TRBJ1-3, with D possibly being TRBD1 (6 bases). The CDR3 runs to 14 residues. The germline gives CDR1 LGHDT, CDR2 YNNKEL (reference sequence). With 1 base removed from V and 6 bases from J, the gap between germline ends came to 10 bases. Here the CDR3 reads CASSQGGQTNTIYF. CDR3 sequence (DNA): TGTGCCAGCAGCCAAGGCGGACAGACAAACACCATATATTTT.

Worth noting for this clone: The junction departs from germline at one end; a sequencing error may be responsible. CDR3 nucleotides: TGTGCTAGCAGCTTAACAGGGGCCCCTGGAAACACCATATATTTT. This sequence encodes CASSLTGAPGNTIYF. V is TRBV7-7 and J is TRBJ1-3, with 7 bases identical to TRBD1. The CDR3 is 15 residues long. CDR1 is SSHAT, CDR2 FNYEAQ, per germline (reference sequence).

V and J are TRBV20-1 and TRBJ2-1, with TRBD2 matching 8 bases. The CDR3 contains 14 residues. V gave up 3 bases and J gave up 9 bases; unmatched junction bases: 10. Germline assignment: CDR1 DFQATT and CDR2 SNEGSKA (reference sequence). The chain's CDR3 is CSASGAGVTAEQFF. The CDR3 coding sequence is TGCAGTGCTAGTGGAGCGGGAGTAACTGCTGAGCAGTTCTTC.

The genes are TRBV12-3 or TRBV12-4 and TRBJ2-1; a weak D match, TRBD2 (6 bases). The CDR3 length is 12 residues. Trimming removed 5 bases at V and 6 bases at J, with 8 bases between. The CDR3 sequence is CASSPTSNEQFF. The DNA for the CDR3 is TGTGCCAGCAGTCCGACTAGCAATGAGCAGTTCTTC.

This sequence joins TRBV7-3 and TRBJ2-7; D could derive from TRBD1 or TRBD2 (5 bases each). This CDR3 has 14 residues. Germline CDR1 and CDR2: SGHTA and FQGTGA. The V end was cut by 5 bases, the J end by 2 bases, with 13 bases between. CDR3 sequence reads: CASSPGDRAYEQYF. The CDR3 coding sequence is TGTGCCAGCAGCCCCGGGGACCGCGCCTACGAGCAGTACTTC.